Below, 4 T cell receptor beta chains from the same sample are listed, as sequenced in a study of blood T cell repertoires in COVID-19. Sequencing was performed with immunoSEQ multiplex PCR; in TCRdb, only in-frame clones are kept and a portion is missing. Altogether tens of thousands of clones are present, roughly nine tenths being singletons, with the ten largest covering 8.6%. Sequencing was performed on peripheral blood. These receptors all stem from a human donor in a cohort sampled during active COVID-19.

J is TRBJ2-7 and V is TRBV7-2; 7 bases line up with TRBD1. Trimming at V came to 2 bases and at J to 4 bases, leaving 5 bases not matched to a gene. Germline V CDR1 and CDR2: SGHTA, FQGNSA. The CDR3 has 14 residues. The CDR3 is CASSLNRGFYEQYF. CDR3 nucleotides: TGTGCCAGCAGCTTAAACAGGGGTTTTTACGAGCAGTACTTC.

With respect to this clone: In the same sample, other DNA sequences code for this CDR3. CDR3 nucleotide sequence: TGTGCCAGCAGTGGAAACAGGGGGAGGGTTGGAGAGACCCAGTACTTC. Its protein product is CASSGNRGRVGETQYF. This chain links TRBV25-1 with TRBJ2-5; a possible D gene is TRBD1 (8 bases). Looked up from germline, CDR1 is MGHDK and CDR2 is SYGVNS. Trimming cost V 4 bases and J 4 bases, with 19 bases left between them. The CDR3 contains 16 residues.

This chain uses TRBV15 with TRBJ2-3, with D uncertain. V lost 1 base, J lost 1 base, and 9 bases lay in between. Germline V gives CDR1 LNHNV, CDR2 YYDKDF (reference sequence). CDR3 length equals 15 residues. In DNA form, the CDR3 reads TGTGCCACCAGCAGAGCTCTCGAGGGCACAGATACGCAGTATTTT. As protein: CATSRALEGTDTQYF.

The chain has TRBV4-1 and TRBJ2-5, with 9 bases lining up with TRBD1. The CDR3 is 15 amino acids. V lost 3 bases and J lost 0; bases outside the gene matches: 2. Germline-derived CDR1 and CDR2 are MGHRA and YSYEKL. CDR3 protein: CASSQGDRDQETQYF. The CDR3, as DNA: TGCGCCAGCAGCCAGGGGGACAGGGACCAAGAGACCCAGTACTTC.